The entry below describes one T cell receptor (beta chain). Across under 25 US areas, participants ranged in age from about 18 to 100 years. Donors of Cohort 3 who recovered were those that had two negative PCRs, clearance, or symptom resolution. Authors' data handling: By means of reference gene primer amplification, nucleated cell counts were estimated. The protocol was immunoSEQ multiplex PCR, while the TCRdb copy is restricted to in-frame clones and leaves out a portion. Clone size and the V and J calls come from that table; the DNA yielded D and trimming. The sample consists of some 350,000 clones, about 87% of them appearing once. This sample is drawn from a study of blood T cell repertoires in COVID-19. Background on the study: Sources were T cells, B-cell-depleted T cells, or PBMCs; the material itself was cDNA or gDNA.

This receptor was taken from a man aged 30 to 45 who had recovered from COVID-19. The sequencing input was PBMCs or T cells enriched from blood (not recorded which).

In DNA, the CDR3 is TGCGCCAGCAGCCCAGGGTTTTCCTACGAGCAGTACTTC. This codes for CASSPGFSYEQYF. This chain joins TRBV5-1 and TRBJ2-7; a weak D match, TRBD1 (5 bases). V lost 4 bases and J lost 1, with 9 bases in between. Germline assignment: CDR1 SGHRS and CDR2 YFSETQ. The CDR3 extends over 13 amino acids.